This is a list of T cell receptor beta chains from one sample in a study of cytomegalovirus exposure and HLA in healthy donors. Assay used: immunoSEQ multiplex PCR; TCRdb lists only in-frame clones, some missing. The sample lists about 62,000 clones; around 87% were seen once. Source material: PBMCs. The receptor source for this set is a man aged 18 to 30 in good health and CMV-seronegative. Both conserved end residues are part of each CDR3. A D gene is named only where the DNA matches it firmly. Size is stated for part of the rows, as once, few or many counts, or as a class when the clone is expanded.

V	size	D	J	DNA	CDR3
TRBV5-1	-	-	TRBJ1-6	TGCGCCAGCAGCTTGGTTGGGGGGGCCAATTCACCCCTCCACTTT	CASSLVGGANSPLHF
TRBV7-3	-	-	TRBJ1-1	TGTGCCAGCAGTCCGCGGGATATCACTGAAGCTTTCTTT	CASSPRDITEAFF
TRBV9	once	-	TRBJ2-1	TGTGCCAGCAGCGTAGAAGACAGCTACAATGAGCAGTTCTTC	CASSVEDSYNEQFF
TRBV10-1	-	TRBD2	TRBJ2-1	TGCGCCAGCAGCCGTAAGAGCGGGGGGGCAGGTCAATACAATGAGCAGTTCTTC	CASSRKSGGAGQYNEQFF
TRBV14	-	-	TRBJ1-1	TGTGCCAGCAGCCAAGATAGAGTGAACACTGAAGCTTTCTTT	CASSQDRVNTEAFF
TRBV30	-	TRBD2	TRBJ2-1	TGTGCCTGGAGTCGAGCGGGGGGGCCGGGTGAGCAGTTCTTC	CAWSRAGGPGEQFF
TRBV7-9	-	-	TRBJ1-2	TGTGCCAGCAGCGTAAGCGGTACAGAGCGTAACTATGGCTACACCTTC	CASSVSGTERNYGYTF
TRBV14	-	-	TRBJ1-6	TGTGCCAGCAGCCAAGGTGCCAGGGTTTATTCACCCCTCCACTTT	CASSQGARVYSPLHF
TRBV5-1	-	-	TRBJ1-1	TGCGCCAGCAGCTTGGCCTCAATAGAGGACACTGAAGCTTTCTTT	CASSLASIEDTEAFF
TRBV6-5	-	-	TRBJ1-4	TGTGCCAGCAGTTACTCGACAGTGCCTGAAAAACTGTTTTTT	CASSYSTVPEKLFF
TRBV28	-	-	TRBJ1-2	TGTGCCAGCAGTGAGACTGAATTCTCCTATGGCTACACCTTC	CASSETEFSYGYTF
TRBV7-6	-	-	TRBJ2-5	TGTGCCAGCAGCCGTTCAAGAGGCCAAGAGACCCAGTACTTC	CASSRSRGQETQYF
TRBV25-1	-	-	TRBJ2-1	TGTGCCAGCAGTGTCGCTACGAATGAGCAGTTCTTC	CASSVATNEQFF
TRBV7-2	-	-	TRBJ2-1	TGTGCCAGCCGCTTAAAGGGGGTCAACTACAATGAGCAGTTCTTC	CASRLKGVNYNEQFF
TRBV5-3	-	-	TRBJ2-4	TGTGCCAGAAGCTTGGGAGGGGGGGAAAACATTCAGTACTTC	CARSLGGGENIQYF
TRBV7-2	-	-	TRBJ2-7	TGTGCCAGCAGCTTAGGACACCTTGACTACGAGCAGTACTTC	CASSLGHLDYEQYF
TRBV13	-	-	TRBJ2-3	TGTGCCAGCAGCTCCACCTCCGGAGATACGCAGTATTTT	CASSSTSGDTQYF
TRBV5-4	-	-	TRBJ2-5	TGTGCCAGCAGCTTACCCCCCCCCGGAGGGGAAGAGACCCAGTACTTC	CASSLPPPGGEETQYF
TRBV6-5	-	-	TRBJ2-5	TGTGCCACTAGTAGAGGGGAGGGGGGGGAGACCCAGTACTTC	CATSRGEGGETQYF
TRBV5-6	-	TRBD1	TRBJ1-6	TGTGCCAGCAGCTTGCGACAGGGAGGTTCACCCCTCCACTTT	CASSLRQGGSPLHF
TRBV10-1	-	TRBD2	TRBJ2-2	TGCGCCAGCAGTCCAGGGAGGGCCGGGGAGCTGTTTTTT	CASSPGRAGELFF
TRBV29-1	-	TRBD1	TRBJ1-3	TGCAGCGTCCTCCGGGACAGGGGAGGAAACACCATATATTTT	CSVLRDRGGNTIYF
TRBV10-3	-	TRBD1	TRBJ1-2	TGTGCCATCAGATCGGACAGGGATGGCTACACCTTC	CAIRSDRDGYTF
TRBV19	-	-	TRBJ2-7	TGTGCCAGTAGAGGGGACACCGCCCTTTGGCAGTACTTC	CASRGDTALWQYF
TRBV6-1	-	-	TRBJ1-6	TGTGCCAGCAGTGAAGCCCCCAGGGGCTCCTATAATTCACCCCTCCACTTT	CASSEAPRGSYNSPLHF
TRBV6-5	few	-	TRBJ1-5	TGTGCCAGCAGTTACCTCCCAGAACAGCCCCAGCATTTT	CASSYLPEQPQHF